A single sample gave rise to the 19 T cell receptor beta chains below, sequenced in a study of blood T cell repertoires in COVID-19. Sequenced by immunoSEQ multiplex PCR; TCRdb stores in-frame clones only, minus some. In the table there are 150,000 to 200,000 clones, 82% of which are singletons. The specimen was peripheral blood. These receptor sequences come from a woman aged 40 to 50 with COVID-19, enrolled during active disease.

This chain joins TRBV27 and TRBJ2-3, with 8 bases identical to TRBD2. V trimming: 4 bases; J trimming: 14 bases; junction bases outside the gene matches: 8. The CDR3 is 12 amino acids. The germline V gene has CDR1 MNHEY and CDR2 SMNVEV (reference sequence). CDR3 in amino acids: CASSSLAGSWYF. CDR3 bases: TGTGCCAGCAGTTCGCTAGCGGGCAGTTGGTATTTT.

The table lists this clone with a count of one. The chain combines TRBV9 with TRBJ1-6; no reliable D call. The V end was cut by 0 bases, the J end by 5 bases, with 6 bases between. The CDR3 is made up of 14 amino acids. The germline gives CDR1 SGDLS, CDR2 YYNGEE. The CDR3 nucleotides read TGTGCCAGCAGCGTAGACACAAATAATTCACCCCTCCACTTT. This codes for CASSVDTNNSPLHF.

J is TRBJ2-3 and V is TRBV5-1; 14 bases align to TRBD2. This CDR3 comprises 20 residues. After removal of 0 bases from V and 2 bases from J, the junction contained 11 bases not matched to a gene. Looked up from germline, CDR1 is SGHRS and CDR2 is YFSETQ. This CDR3 reads CASSLDPGLAGEGATDTQYF. CDR3 sequence (DNA): TGCGCCAGCAGCTTGGACCCGGGACTAGCGGGAGAGGGGGCCACAGATACGCAGTATTTT.

The J gene is TRBJ2-3, the V gene TRBV4-1; 10 nucleotides align to TRBD2. CDR1 is MGHRA and CDR2 is YSYEKL in the germline V gene. The V segment lost 3 bases and the J segment 2 bases; nucleotides outside the gene matches: 8. This CDR3 region has 17 residues. The CDR3 nucleotides read TGCGCCAGCAGCCAGGAACGGACTAGCGGTTACACAGATACGCAGTATTTT. Translation: CASSQERTSGYTDTQYF.

This clone occurred a few times. The V gene is TRBV7-3, the J gene TRBJ2-7, with 10 bases fitting TRBD1. CDR1 and CDR2 from the germline V gene are SGHTA and FQGTGA. The CDR3 has 17 amino acids. J lost 7 bases, V lost 5 bases, and 17 bases had no gene match. The CDR3 region is CASSHTTPGQGTKEQYF. The DNA for the CDR3 is TGTGCCAGCAGCCACACGACTCCGGGACAGGGGACTAAAGAGCAGTACTTC.

This clone has only one observation. The chain combines TRBV7-9 with TRBJ1-6; D may be TRBD1 (5 bases). Germline V gives CDR1 SEHNR, CDR2 FQNEAQ (reference sequence). The CDR3 loop spans 14 amino acids. Trimming shortened V by 3 bases and J by 8 bases, and 11 bases separated the two germline ends. CDR3 coding DNA: TGTGCCAGCAGCTTCGCCGGGGGTCATTCACCCCTCCACTTT. It translates to CASSFAGGHSPLHF.

The chain has TRBV11-2 and TRBJ1-5; the D gene is possibly TRBD1 (5 bases). Trimming removed 5 bases at V and 7 bases at J, with 18 bases between. The CDR3 runs to 15 residues. CDR1 is SGHAT and CDR2 is FQNNGV in the germline V gene. The CDR3: CASSPSGGMVQPQHF. CDR3 nucleotide sequence: TGTGCCAGCAGCCCGTCGGGGGGTATGGTCCAGCCCCAGCATTTT.

The chain uses TRBV27 and TRBJ2-1; D is perhaps TRBD1 (6 bases). This CDR3 has 13 amino acids. With 5 bases removed from V and 7 bases from J, the gap between germline ends came to 12 bases. Germline values: CDR1 MNHEY, CDR2 SMNVEV (reference sequence). The CDR3 region has the DNA TGTGCCAGCAGTCCGGACAGTCGTAATGAGCAGTTCTTC. Its protein is CASSPDSRNEQFF.

The chain is built from TRBV30 and TRBJ2-1; the D is unclear. V lost 0 bases, J lost 7 bases, and 10 bases lay in between. The CDR3 length is 13 residues. Germline V lookup: CDR1 GTSNPN, CDR2 SVGIG (reference sequence). The chain's CDR3 is CAWSVGPANEQFF. CDR3 sequence (DNA): TGTGCCTGGAGTGTTGGGCCAGCTAATGAGCAGTTCTTC.

CDR3 DNA sequence: TGTGCCAGCAGGCAGGGACAGCCGGGACGGGCTTTCTTT. Its translation: CASRQGQPGRAFF. J is TRBJ1-1 and V is TRBV6-5; 7 nucleotides align to TRBD1. Germline CDR1 and CDR2: MNHEY and SVGAGI. The CDR3 runs to 13 residues. J lost 11 bases, V lost 6 bases, and 12 bases had no gene match.

The V gene is TRBV5-6, the J gene TRBJ1-2; 9 bases fit TRBD1. Losses at the gene ends were 4 bases for V and 5 bases for J; bases not matched to a gene: 6. This CDR3 spans 14 amino acids. Germline-derived CDR1 and CDR2 are SGHDT and YYEEEE. This chain's CDR3 is CASSVDRGYYGYTF. CDR3 in DNA: TGTGCCAGCAGCGTGGACAGGGGATATTATGGCTACACCTTC.

This chain connects TRBV28 to TRBJ2-7; 11 bases align to TRBD2. Trimming at V came to 6 bases and at J to 3 bases, leaving 7 bases not matched to a gene. Germline CDR1 is MDHEN and CDR2 is SYDVKM. The CDR3 runs 15 residues. CDR3 sequence reads: CASRARLAGNYEQYF. Written as DNA, the CDR3 is TGTGCCAGCAGAGCACGACTAGCGGGAAACTACGAGCAGTACTTC. The full variable domain, with the rest looked up from reference TRBV28 and TRBJ2-7, is DVKVTQSSRYLVKRTGEKVFLECVQDMDHENMFWYRQDPGLGLRLIYFSYDVKMKEKGDIPEGYSVSREKKERFSLILESASTNQTSMYLCASRARLAGNYEQYFGPGTRLTVT.

The rearrangement joins TRBV9 to TRBJ2-2, with D perhaps matching TRBD2 (6 bases). V was shortened by 5 bases and J by 6 bases, with 17 bases between the two germline ends. CDR3 length: 15 residues. Germline values: CDR1 SGDLS, CDR2 YYNGEE. The CDR3, as DNA: TGTGCCAGCAGAGGCGAGTGGCGGGAATCCGGGGAGCTGTTTTTT. This gives the protein CASRGEWRESGELFF.

The chain employs TRBV3-1 (or the pseudogene TRBV3-2) and TRBJ2-1, with 9 bases fitting TRBD2. This CDR3 is 17 amino acids long. Germline CDR1 is LGHDT and CDR2 is YNNKEL (reference sequence). J lost 4 bases, V lost 1 base, and 8 bases had no gene match. The CDR3 reads CASSQGIGAGGYNEQFF. CDR3 DNA: TGTGCCAGCAGCCAAGGTATAGGGGCGGGAGGGTACAATGAGCAGTTCTTC.

The chain carries TRBV30 and TRBJ1-1; D remains unclear. This CDR3 spans 15 amino acids. Germline loops: CDR1 GTSNPN, CDR2 SVGIG (reference sequence). V lost 3 bases and J 4 bases, leaving 18 bases between the germline ends. The CDR3 reads CAWRARGNRGTEAFF. DNA of the CDR3: TGTGCCTGGAGGGCGCGAGGGAATCGGGGCACTGAAGCTTTCTTT.

This clone was picked up a small number of times. This chain uses TRBV9 with TRBJ1-2; D call uncertain. The CDR3 has 14 amino acids. Germline V CDR1 and CDR2: SGDLS, YYNGEE. Trimming took 0 bases from V and 5 from J, leaving 11 bases between them. The chain's CDR3 is CASSVADTSYGYTF. The CDR3 DNA reads TGTGCCAGCAGCGTAGCCGACACGTCGTATGGCTACACCTTC.

The chain carries TRBV29-1 and TRBJ2-7; no definite D call. The length of the CDR3 is 12 residues. V lost 3 bases and J lost 2, with 8 bases in between. Looked up from germline, CDR1 is SQVTM and CDR2 is ANQGSEA. CDR3 nucleotides: TGCAGCGTTGAGGCAGGCCCCTACGAGCAGTACTTC. As protein: CSVEAGPYEQYF.

The chain uses TRBV7-3 and TRBJ1-6; D not certain. V lost 6 bases and J lost 13, with 19 bases in between. The CDR3 spans 14 residues. In germline, CDR1 is SGHTA, CDR2 FQGTGA. As DNA, the CDR3 is TGTGCCAGCAGGACATCAGGCGGAGCGGGTCCCCTCCACTTT. It translates to CASRTSGGAGPLHF.

This chain joins TRBV30 and TRBJ1-2; D is ambiguous. CDR1 and CDR2 from the germline V gene are GTSNPN and SVGIG (reference sequence). Trimming took 6 bases from V and 4 from J, leaving 18 bases between them. CDR3 size: 14 residues. CDR3 loop: CACSRTEGGYGYTF. The CDR3 DNA reads as TGTGCCTGCTCCCGGACCGAGGGAGGCTATGGCTACACCTTC.